These T cell receptor beta chains were read from a single sample in a study of T cells in Graves' hyperthyroidism and ophthalmopathy. TCRdb reprocessed the multiplex PCR reads via MiXCR and lists one record per CDR3 protein. The sample shows around 340,000 distinct CDR3 sequences, around a sixth of them seen only once. Sequenced sample: blood. All receptors derive from a woman between 45 and 60 years old with Graves' hyperthyroidism. CDR3s include the opening cysteine and the closing phenylalanine or tryptophan. The D gene is left open where the match is weak. Clone size, where shown, is once, few, many, or a class for clones that have expanded.

j_call clone_size v_call d_call cdr3_nt cdr3_aa
TRBJ1-1 few TRBV7-3 NA TGTGCCAGCAGCTTAGAGGGGGGCAGTAGTACTGAAGCTTTCTTT CASSLEGGSSTEAFF
TRBJ2-5 many TRBV2 NA TGTGCCAGCATGAAGGACGAGTACGAGACCCAGTACTTC CASMKDEYETQYF
TRBJ2-7 NA TRBV20-1 TRBD2 TGCAGTGCTAGGGGCCGGGAGGACTACGAGCAGTACTTC CSARGREDYEQYF
TRBJ2-1 NA TRBV7-2 NA TGTGCCAGCAGCTTATCCGGGACCTATCTCAGCTCCTACAATGAGCAGTTCTTC CASSLSGTYLSSYNEQFF
TRBJ2-3 many TRBV18 NA TGTGCCAGCTCACCACCTAGGGGAGCCACAGATACGCAGTATTTT CASSPPRGATDTQYF
TRBJ2-5 many TRBV28 NA TGTGCCAGCAGTTTACGACTGCGAGAGACCCAGTACTTC CASSLRLRETQYF
TRBJ2-3 many TRBV2 TRBD2 TGTGCCAGTAGACTAGCGGGACAAGATACGCAGTATTTT CASRLAGQDTQYF
TRBJ1-1 many TRBV12-3/TRBV12-4 NA TGTGCCAGCAGTTTTGTAGAGGGAGTAGGGAACACTGAAGCTTTCTTT CASSFVEGVGNTEAFF
TRBJ2-3 many TRBV12-3/TRBV12-4 NA TGTGCCAGCACCTGGACTTCATCCACAGATACGCAGTATTTT CASTWTSSTDTQYF
TRBJ1-5 many TRBV18 NA TGTGCCAGCTCAGGGGAGGCAGGGGCCCAGCCCCAGCATTTT CASSGEAGAQPQHF
TRBJ2-1 many TRBV5-1 TRBD2 TGCGCCAGCAGCTTAGAGGGAGGGCCTGCGGCTGAGCAGTTCTTC CASSLEGGPAAEQFF
TRBJ2-1 many TRBV12-3/TRBV12-4 TRBD1 TGTGCCAGCAGCTCTCCGGGACAGGGGGTTGATGAGCAGTTCTTC CASSSPGQGVDEQFF
TRBJ2-5 many TRBV6-1 NA TGTGCCAGCAGCAGACTAGGAGAAGAGACCCAGTACTTC CASSRLGEETQYF
TRBJ2-5 few TRBV6-1 NA TGTGCCAGCAGTTCAGAAGGGGCGGGTCAAGAGACCCAGTACTTC CASSSEGAGQETQYF
TRBJ1-2 many TRBV5-1 NA TGCGCCAGCAGCCTTATCCTAGGGGATAACTATGGCTACACCTTC CASSLILGDNYGYTF
TRBJ2-3 few TRBV19 NA TGTGCCAGTAGTATCAAGGGTCATACTAGCACAGATACGCAGTATTTT CASSIKGHTSTDTQYF
TRBJ1-2 NA TRBV5-6 TRBD1 TGTGCCAGCAGCTTAAGACCCGGACAGGGTGTCTATGGCTACACCTTC CASSLRPGQGVYGYTF
TRBJ2-5 NA TRBV4-1 NA TGCGCCAGCAGCCAAATGGGTCCAAAGTACTTC CASSQMGPKYF
TRBJ1-1 many TRBV29-1 NA TGCAGCGTTGAAAAGGGCATGAACACTGAAGCTTTCTTT CSVEKGMNTEAFF
TRBJ2-1 many TRBV28 TRBD1 TGTGCCAGCAGCCTACAGGGGGTGTCTAGCGATGAGCAGTTCTTC CASSLQGVSSDEQFF
TRBJ2-5 NA TRBV18 NA TGTGCCAGCTCACAAAGTCCTGGGACAAACCAAGAGACCCAGTACTTC CASSQSPGTNQETQYF
TRBJ1-2 few TRBV27 NA TGTGCCAGCAGTTTAGTTCCCGACAGCCACTATGGCTACACCTTC CASSLVPDSHYGYTF
TRBJ2-1 many TRBV2 NA TGTGCCAGCGGGGACCAATTCCCGAACAATGAGCAGTTCTTC CASGDQFPNNEQFF
TRBJ2-2 few TRBV18 TRBD1 TGTGCCAGCTCACGAGGACAGGGGCCCACCGGGGAGCTGTTTTTT CASSRGQGPTGELFF
TRBJ2-5 NA TRBV2 NA TGTGCCAGCATTCAGGGAGAGACCCAGTACTTC CASIQGETQYF
TRBJ2-3 few TRBV19 TRBD2 TGTGCCAGTAGTGTGAGACTAGCGGGAGATACAGATACGCAGTATTTT CASSVRLAGDTDTQYF
TRBJ2-3 few TRBV20-1 TRBD2 TGCAGTGCCAGGGACGCGGGGGGGCCAGATACGCAGTATTTT CSARDAGGPDTQYF
TRBJ2-1 few TRBV5-4 NA TGTGCCAGCAGCTTGGGAGGGACACTTTCCTACAATGAGCAGTTCTTC CASSLGGTLSYNEQFF